This paragraph reports one T cell receptor (beta chain). Its specificity is not known. Primed by a sample-barcoded 5' primer and a J-beta primer mix, a second PCR proceeded for roughly 6 to 12 cycles. CDR3-containing paired-end reads numbering at least 2.5 million came from each sample. TCRdb ran MiXCR on the 5' RACE reads and lists one entry per CDR3 protein. The sample comprises about 1.8 million distinct CDR3 sequences, 49% of which are singletons, and 2.1% rests with the top ten. This entry belongs to a study of blood T cells in healthy people across ages. Study overall: With template switching, about one barcoded beta molecule was captured per two T cells.

The authors extracted at least 5 micrograms of total RNA per sample. Study results and limitations: Diversity of TCR beta per million T cells declined in a roughly linear way with age.

Sequencing was carried out using blood. The sequence derives from a woman aged 40-49 years in good health.

The CDR3 region is CASSPGQVGANVLTF. The CDR3 DNA is TGTGCCAGCAGCCCCGGACAAGTTGGGGCCAACGTCCTGACTTTC. This sequence joins TRBV11-1 and TRBJ2-6; tentative D call: TRBD1 (5 bases). CDR1 is SGHAT, CDR2 FQDESV, per germline (reference sequence). This CDR3 contains 15 residues. The V gene lost 5 bases and the J gene lost 3 bases, with 11 bases spanning the gap.